A selection of T cell receptor beta chains follows, all from one sample in a study of CD8+CD57+ T cells in acquired aplastic anemia. TCRdb reprocessed the reads with MiXCR, giving one entry per CDR3 protein. The table has under 40,000 distinct CDR3 sequences, 76% seen once. Sequencing was carried out using sorted CD4+, CD8+, or CD8+CD57+ T cells (not recorded which) from PBMCs. The receptors originated from a human donor in good health, serving as a control. The CDR3 runs from the conserved cysteine through the conserved F or W. Fields, in order: clone size, V gene, J gene, D gene, CDR3 DNA, CDR3 protein. The D gene is left open where the match is weak. Clone size is given for some rows only: seen once, a few or many times, or a class if the clone is expanded.

size: .
V: TRBV4-3
J: TRBJ2-2
D: .
DNA: TGCGCCAGCAGCCAAGCGGCGACCGGGGAGCTGTTTTTT
CDR3: CASSQAATGELFF

size: .
V: TRBV25-1
J: TRBJ1-2
D: .
DNA: TGTGCCAGCAGTGACGAGGTTGGGGCGTCGGTACTCGGCTACACCTTC
CDR3: CASSDEVGASVLGYTF

size: .
V: TRBV7-9
J: TRBJ2-7
D: .
DNA: TGTGCCAGCAGCGGGGAGTCCCTGGAGCAGTACTTC
CDR3: CASSGESLEQYF

size: few
V: TRBV20-1
J: TRBJ2-3
D: .
DNA: TGCAGTCCGAGGGGGGATCCCAGCACAGATACGCAGTATTTT
CDR3: CSPRGDPSTDTQYF

size: .
V: TRBV7-6
J: TRBJ2-3
D: .
DNA: TGTGCCAGCAGCTTAGACGGCACAGATACGCAGTATTTT
CDR3: CASSLDGTDTQYF

size: .
V: TRBV25-1
J: TRBJ2-1
D: TRBD2
DNA: TGTGCCAGCAGTGAATGGGGGGGTAGCTCCTACAATGAGCAGTTCTTC
CDR3: CASSEWGGSSYNEQFF

size: .
V: TRBV29-1
J: TRBJ2-1
D: .
DNA: TGCAGCGCCCCGCGGGACTCAGGTGAGCAGTTCTTC
CDR3: CSAPRDSGEQFF

size: .
V: TRBV7-9
J: TRBJ2-6
D: .
DNA: TGTGCCAGCAGCCCAACATCGGGCACCCCCAACGTCCTGACTTTC
CDR3: CASSPTSGTPNVLTF

size: .
V: TRBV19
J: TRBJ2-1
D: .
DNA: TGTGCCAGTAGTATAGGCCCAGCAGTTCGGTTCTTC
CDR3: CASSIGPAVRFF

size: .
V: TRBV19
J: TRBJ1-5
D: .
DNA: TGTGCCAGTCGGGACCGTAGCAATCAGCCCCAGCATTTT
CDR3: CASRDRSNQPQHF

size: few
V: TRBV24-1
J: TRBJ2-2
D: .
DNA: TGTGCCACCAGTGCCGGGATTGGCACCGGGGAGCTGTTTTTT
CDR3: CATSAGIGTGELFF

size: .
V: TRBV15
J: TRBJ2-3
D: .
DNA: TGTGCCACCAGTCTGACAGATACGCAGTATTTT
CDR3: CATSLTDTQYF

size: .
V: TRBV19
J: TRBJ1-6
D: TRBD1
DNA: TGTGCCAGTAGTAGGACAGGGAATTCACCCCTCCACTTT
CDR3: CASSRTGNSPLHF

size: few
V: TRBV24-1
J: TRBJ2-1
D: TRBD1
DNA: TGTGCCACCAGTGATATTACAGGGGGTGAGCAGTTCTTC
CDR3: CATSDITGGEQFF

size: .
V: TRBV7-9
J: TRBJ2-7
D: .
DNA: TGTGCCAGCAGCCCCCGATACGAGCAGTACTTC
CDR3: CASSPRYEQYF

size: few
V: TRBV20-1
J: TRBJ2-7
D: TRBD1
DNA: TGCAGTGCTAGAGATGACAGGGGATCCTACGAGCAGTACTTC
CDR3: CSARDDRGSYEQYF

size: .
V: TRBV7-9
J: TRBJ2-7
D: TRBD1
DNA: TGTGCCAGCAGCCCCGACCCCGGGACAGGATACGAGCAGTACTTC
CDR3: CASSPDPGTGYEQYF